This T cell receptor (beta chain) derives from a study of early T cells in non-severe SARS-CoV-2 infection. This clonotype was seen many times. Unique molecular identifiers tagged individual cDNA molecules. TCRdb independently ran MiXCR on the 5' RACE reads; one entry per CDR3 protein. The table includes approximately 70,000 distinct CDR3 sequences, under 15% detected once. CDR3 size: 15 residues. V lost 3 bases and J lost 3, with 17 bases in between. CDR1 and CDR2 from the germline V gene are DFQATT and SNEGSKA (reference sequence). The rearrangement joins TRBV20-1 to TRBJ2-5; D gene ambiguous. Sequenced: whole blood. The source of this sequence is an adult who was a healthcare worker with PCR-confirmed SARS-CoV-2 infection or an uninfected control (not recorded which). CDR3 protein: CSASLSSPQKETQYF. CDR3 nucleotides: TGCAGTGCTAGTCTAAGTTCCCCCCAGAAAGAGACCCAGTACTTC.